This TCR beta chain was retrieved from a study of T cells in Graves' hyperthyroidism and ophthalmopathy. Broader study findings: Separating ophthalmopathy from stable hyperthyroidism was achieved by a 13 V-J model. Most thyroid-expanded clonotypes above 0.001 were also found in blood.

Uncontrolled infections, other autoimmune diseases, pregnancy or lactation led to exclusion of patients. Clinical symptoms, serum thyroxine, TRAb, thyroid ultrasound and orbital computed tomography established diagnosis. The germline gives CDR1 DFQATT, CDR2 SNEGSKA (reference sequence). Unmatched junction bases numbered 5, after V lost 4 bases and J lost 4 bases. The CDR3 sequence is 14 residues long. This clonotype appeared many times. Its cognate antigen is unknown. Amplified regions were TCR beta CDR3 sequences from RNA transcripts. Researchers ran a first-round RT-PCR on the TCR CDR3 using the HTBI primer set. In TCRdb, the multiplex PCR reads were re-called with MiXCR into one record per CDR3 protein. This table holds 490,000 or so distinct CDR3 sequences, approximately 48% found once.

The TCR sequence derives from an adult woman with Graves' disease, either hyperthyroidism or ophthalmopathy (not recorded which). V gene TRBV20-1 combines with J gene TRBJ1-2, with 11 bases that match TRBD1. Input material: peripheral blood or thyroid tissue (not recorded which). In DNA, the CDR3 is TGCAGTGCTAAAACCGGGACAGGGGGCTATGGCTACACCTTC. Its protein product is CSAKTGTGGYGYTF.